These 27 T cell receptor beta chains were sequenced from one sample in a study of blood T cell repertoires in COVID-19. Generated by immunoSEQ multiplex PCR, the TCRdb table keeps only in-frame clones and is missing some. There are 37,000 or so clones in the sample; 89% occur only once, and approximately 5.9% lies in the top ten. The sample was peripheral blood. The origin of the receptors is a human donor in a cohort sampled during active COVID-19.

The chain carries TRBV5-1 and TRBJ2-5; 8 bases line up with TRBD2. Per germline, CDR1 SGHRS and CDR2 YFSETQ. V gave up 0 bases and J gave up 4 bases; unmatched junction bases: 2. The CDR3 totals 14 residues. The CDR3 DNA is TGCGCCAGCAGCTTGGGCCTAGCGGGAGAGACCCAGTACTTC. Translating gives CASSLGLAGETQYF.

This clone was counted between two and nine times. The V gene is TRBV7-6, the J gene TRBJ1-4; D is uncertain. The CDR3 covers 15 residues. V lost 1 base and J 4 bases, leaving 10 bases between the germline ends. CDR1 is SGHVS, CDR2 FNYEAQ, per germline. CDR3 sequence: CASSLEPALNEKLFF. The CDR3 DNA reads TGTGCCAGCAGCTTAGAGCCAGCGCTTAATGAAAAACTGTTTTTT.

J is TRBJ1-2 and V is TRBV7-9; D gene ambiguous. Trimming left V 3 bases short and J 6 bases short, with 14 bases between. This CDR3 spans 14 amino acids. Germline V gene sequence: CDR1 SEHNR, CDR2 FQNEAQ (reference sequence). CDR3 nucleotide sequence: TGTGCCAGCAGCTTCCCCCTGGGCCGTGATGGCTACACCTTC. Its translation: CASSFPLGRDGYTF.

The genes are TRBV2 and TRBJ1-1; a possible D gene is TRBD1 (5 bases). CDR3 size: 13 residues. Trimming took off 6 bases at V and 1 base at J, with 9 bases between the two ends. Germline V lookup: CDR1 SNHLY, CDR2 FYNNEI. CDR3 DNA: TGTGCCAGCAGCTTCCAGGGGAACACTGAAGCTTTCTTT. It specifies CASSFQGNTEAFF.

The genes are TRBV29-1 and TRBJ2-3, with D maybe TRBD1 (5 bases). The CDR3 contains 14 residues. The germline gives CDR1 SQVTM, CDR2 ANQGSEA. Trimming removed 3 bases at V and 4 bases at J, with 14 bases between. Here the CDR3 DNA reads TGCAGCGTTGATCCAGGGTTAAGGGCAGATACGCAGTATTTT. The encoded protein is CSVDPGLRADTQYF.

The chain has TRBV3-1 (or the pseudogene TRBV3-2) and TRBJ2-2; 11 bases map to TRBD2. With 0 bases clipped from V and 6 bases from J, the junction kept 15 bases outside the gene matches. CDR3 length equals 20 residues. Germline V gene lookup returns CDR1 LGHDT and CDR2 YNNKEL (reference sequence). CDR3 in amino acids: CASSQDDRLAGGVKAGELFF. Written as DNA, the CDR3 is TGTGCCAGCAGCCAAGACGACCGGCTAGCGGGGGGAGTGAAGGCCGGGGAGCTGTTTTTT.

The chain employs TRBV5-4 and TRBJ2-1; TRBD2 matches at 9 bases. Germline CDR1 and CDR2: SGHNT and YYREEE (reference sequence). There are 14 residues in the CDR3. V was clipped by 4 bases and J by 8 bases; unmatched bases: 7. CDR3: CASSGKAGGHEQFF. The CDR3 DNA is TGTGCCAGCAGCGGCAAAGCGGGGGGCCATGAGCAGTTCTTC.

The rearrangement joins TRBV3-1 (or the pseudogene TRBV3-2) to TRBJ1-3; D remains unclear. CDR1 is LGHDT, CDR2 YNNKEL, per germline (reference sequence). V was pared by 0 bases and J by 7 bases, with 4 bases between. This CDR3 comprises 12 residues. The CDR3 is CASSQDRNTIYF. The CDR3 bases are TGTGCCAGCAGCCAAGACCGGAACACCATATATTTT.

This sequence joins TRBV11-2 and TRBJ1-1; 8 nucleotides match TRBD1. Germline V gene sequence: CDR1 SGHAT, CDR2 FQNNGV. CDR3 size: 12 residues. J gave up 10 bases and V 5 bases, and 6 bases lay outside the gene matches. CDR3 in DNA: TGTGCCAGCAGCCACCCCGGGACAGGAGCTTTCTTT. Residues: CASSHPGTGAFF. Supplemented by reference TRBV11-2 and TRBJ1-1, the full variable domain reads EAGVAQSPRYKIIEKRQSVAFWCNPISGHATLYWYQQILGQGPKLLIQFQNNGVVDDSQLPKDRFSAERLKGVDSTLKIQPAKLEDSAVYLCASSHPGTGAFFGQGTRLTVV.

This clone was found once. The chain recombines TRBV6-4 with TRBJ2-3; 8 positions agree with TRBD2. J was trimmed by 0 bases and V by 5 bases; bases with no gene match: 1. The V gene's germline CDR1 is MRHNA and CDR2 SNTAGT. The CDR3 is made up of 14 amino acids. For the CDR3, the DNA is TGTGCCAGCAGTTCTAGCGGGAGCACAGATACGCAGTATTTT. Its protein is CASSSSGSTDTQYF.

The chain employs TRBV11-2 and TRBJ1-1; D uncertain. V was clipped by 5 bases and J by 0 bases, with 10 bases between them. CDR3 size: 14 residues. Germline CDR1 reads SGHAT; CDR2 reads FQNNGV. The CDR3 protein is CASSPPAVNTEAFF. CDR3 coding DNA: TGTGCCAGCAGCCCCCCGGCGGTGAACACTGAAGCTTTCTTT.

The chain couples TRBV3-1 (or the pseudogene TRBV3-2) to TRBJ2-5; the match to TRBD2 covers 10 bases. Germline lookup yields CDR1 LGHDT and CDR2 YNNKEL (reference sequence). The ends lost 3 bases at V and 5 bases at J; junction bases unmatched: 9. This CDR3 spans 16 amino acids. CDR3 protein: CASSHESSGSFETQYF. CDR3 sequence (DNA): TGTGCCAGCAGCCACGAATCTAGCGGGAGTTTCGAGACCCAGTACTTC.

This clone was observed once. The chain combines TRBV10-3 with TRBJ2-7; TRBD2 matches at 7 bases. Per germline, CDR1 ENHRY and CDR2 SYGVKD. The CDR3 covers 16 residues. The trim removed 0 bases at V and 0 bases at J, leaving 5 bases unmatched. The CDR3 region is CAISESAGEFSYEQYF. The CDR3 DNA reads TGTGCCATCAGTGAGTCGGCGGGGGAATTCTCCTACGAGCAGTACTTC.

This clone came up once. This chain connects TRBV30 to TRBJ1-5; D is unclear. The CDR3 has 13 residues. Deletions cut 2 bases from V and 0 bases from J, with 5 bases between. Germline loops: CDR1 GTSNPN, CDR2 SVGIG (reference sequence). The CDR3: CAWSLYSNQPQHF. Here the CDR3 DNA reads TGTGCCTGGAGTTTGTATAGCAATCAGCCCCAGCATTTT.

The V call is TRBV7-6, the J call TRBJ2-3, with 7 bases lining up with TRBD1. This CDR3 is built from 15 residues. The J segment lost 7 bases and the V segment lost 5 bases, leaving 12 bases of the junction unmatched. CDR1 is SGHVS, CDR2 FNYEAQ, per germline. CDR3 in amino acids: CASSVGQSFVNTQYF. The CDR3 coding sequence is TGTGCCAGCAGCGTGGGACAGAGTTTCGTGAATACGCAGTATTTT.

This clone showed up just once. The chain links TRBV4-1 to TRBJ2-3, with TRBD2 matching 12 bases. The V gene's germline CDR1 is MGHRA and CDR2 YSYEKL. This CDR3 comprises 17 residues. The ends lost 4 bases at V and 0 bases at J; junction bases unmatched: 5. This CDR3 is CASSPRTSGASTDTQYF. CDR3 sequence (DNA): TGCGCCAGCAGCCCCCGGACTAGCGGGGCGAGCACAGATACGCAGTATTTT.

The J gene is TRBJ1-1, the V gene TRBV7-2, with 8 nucleotides matching TRBD1. The CDR3 contains 16 residues. Losses at the gene ends were 1 base for V and 4 bases for J; bases not matched to a gene: 8. Germline V gene data show CDR1 as SGHTA and CDR2 as FQGNSA. The DNA for the CDR3 is TGTGCCAGCAGCTTAGGAACAGGGGGAAGCGGCACTGAAGCTTTCTTT. Its protein product is CASSLGTGGSGTEAFF.

The genes are TRBV7-2 and TRBJ1-1, with no clear D. Germline V CDR1 and CDR2: SGHTA, FQGNSA. V lost 5 bases and J lost 0, with 7 bases in between. CDR3 length equals 13 residues. The CDR3 loop is CASSTGMNTEAFF. In DNA, the CDR3 is TGTGCCAGCAGCACCGGTATGAACACTGAAGCTTTCTTT. Full variable domain (remainder filled in from reference TRBV7-2 and TRBJ1-1): GAGVSQSPSNKVTEKGKDVELRCDPISGHTALYWYRQSLGQGLEFLIYFQGNSAPDKSGLPSDRFSAERTGGSVSTLTIQRTQQEDSAVYLCASSTGMNTEAFFGQGTRLTVV.

The chain employs TRBV2 and TRBJ1-6; D not resolved. Trimming left V 7 bases short and J 9 bases short, with 16 bases between. The CDR3 has 14 residues. The germline V gene encodes CDR1 SNHLY and CDR2 FYNNEI. CDR3 DNA: TGTGCCAGCACCACGGTCTCGGCGGGTTCACCCCTCCACTTT. It codes for CASTTVSAGSPLHF.

The chain combines TRBV2 with TRBJ2-5; maybe TRBD1 (6 bases). The V and J ends lost 6 bases and 2 bases respectively, with 16 bases between them. The CDR3 spans 15 residues. In germline, CDR1 is SNHLY, CDR2 FYNNEI. The CDR3 here is CASRLIQGPQETQYF. The CDR3 coding sequence is TGTGCCAGCAGACTAATACAGGGACCACAAGAGACCCAGTACTTC.

V usage is TRBV20-1 and J usage is TRBJ2-1; TRBD2 aligns across 13 bases. V lost 3 bases to trimming and J lost 6 bases; unmatched junction nucleotides: 8. The CDR3 has 16 residues. CDR1 DFQATT and CDR2 SNEGSKA come from the germline V gene (reference sequence). This CDR3 reads CSASSGLAGRGNEQFF. The CDR3 nucleotides are TGCAGTGCTAGTTCGGGACTAGCGGGAAGGGGCAATGAGCAGTTCTTC.

V is TRBV10-3 and J is TRBJ2-7; D is ambiguous. Per the germline V gene, CDR1 is ENHRY and CDR2 is SYGVKD. This CDR3 region has 12 residues. The ends were cut back, 4 bases at V and 1 base at J, with 5 bases in the middle. The CDR3 sequence is CAISGMSYEQYF. Here the CDR3 DNA reads TGTGCCATCAGTGGTATGTCCTACGAGCAGTACTTC.

The gene calls are TRBV7-8 and TRBJ2-5; 9 bases align to TRBD1. This CDR3 contains 15 residues. Unmatched junction bases numbered 6, after V lost 5 bases and J lost 2 bases. Germline V gene sequence: CDR1 SGHVS, CDR2 FQNEAQ. As DNA, the CDR3 is TGTGCCAGCAGCCTAGACAGGGGGACTCAAGAGACCCAGTACTTC. Amino acid sequence: CASSLDRGTQETQYF.

The V call is TRBV19, the J call TRBJ1-1, with TRBD1 identical over 8 bases. CDR1 is LNHDA and CDR2 is SQIVND in the germline V gene (reference sequence). J was trimmed by 0 bases and V by 6 bases; bases with no gene match: 6. The CDR3 extends over 15 amino acids. CDR3: CASSLQGEVNTEAFF. The CDR3 DNA reads TGTGCCAGTAGCCTACAGGGGGAGGTGAACACTGAAGCTTTCTTT.

V gene TRBV4-1 combines with J gene TRBJ2-5; 12 bases align to TRBD2. Germline loops: CDR1 MGHRA, CDR2 YSYEKL. This CDR3 comprises 15 residues. V lost 4 bases to trimming and J lost 4 bases; unmatched junction nucleotides: 4. CDR3 coding DNA: TGCGCCAGCAGCCGGACTAGCGGGGCGTCAGAGACCCAGTACTTC. Protein product: CASSRTSGASETQYF.

The chain combines TRBV29-1 with TRBJ1-2, with TRBD1 identical over 8 bases. The germline V gene encodes CDR1 SQVTM and CDR2 ANQGSEA. The length of the CDR3 is 15 residues. The V and J ends lost 6 bases and 5 bases, in that order; junction bases with no gene match: 14. The CDR3 sequence is CSVFRTGKTGYGYTF. CDR3 in DNA: TGCAGCGTCTTCCGGACAGGGAAGACTGGATATGGCTACACCTTC.

The chain couples TRBV18 to TRBJ1-1; D ambiguous. The CDR3 runs 12 residues. V was clipped by 2 bases and J by 7 bases, with 8 bases between them. CDR1 is KGHSH and CDR2 is LQKENI in the germline V gene. The CDR3 protein is CASSPGGSEAFF. In DNA, the CDR3 is TGTGCCAGCTCACCAGGAGGGAGTGAAGCTTTCTTT.